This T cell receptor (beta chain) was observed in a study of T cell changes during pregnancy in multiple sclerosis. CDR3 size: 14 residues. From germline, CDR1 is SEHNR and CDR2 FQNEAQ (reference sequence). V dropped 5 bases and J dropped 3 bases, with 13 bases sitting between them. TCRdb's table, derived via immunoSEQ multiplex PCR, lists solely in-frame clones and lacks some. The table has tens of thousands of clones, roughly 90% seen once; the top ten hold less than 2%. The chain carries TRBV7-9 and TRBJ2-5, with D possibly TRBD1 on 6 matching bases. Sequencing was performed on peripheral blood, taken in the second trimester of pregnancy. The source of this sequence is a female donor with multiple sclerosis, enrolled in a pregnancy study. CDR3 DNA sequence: TGTGCCAGCAGCCGAAGCGGACAGAAAGAGACCCAGTACTTC. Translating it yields CASSRSGQKETQYF.